In its sample, the clone carrying this T cell receptor (beta chain) was seen many times. Its antigen is unidentified. Time point of the sample: persistent/refractory GD, antithyroid drugs over 5 years with positive TRAb. PBMC-derived RNA was used for the TCR library. It was by American Thyroid Association guidelines that Graves' disease was diagnosed. Peripheral blood, Nine milliliters per patient, was collected in EDTA tubes. These data belong to a study of regulatory T cells in long-lasting Graves disease. General study points: Newly diagnosed Graves' patients exceeded persistent ones in TCR diversity.

Construction of the TCR beta libraries employed iRepertoire HTBI primers in conjunction with Arm-PCR of CDR3 regions. In TCRdb, the multiplex PCR reads were re-called with MiXCR into one record per CDR3 protein. The data show roughly 450,000 distinct CDR3 sequences, 20% to 30% seen once. Sample: peripheral blood mononuclear cells (PBMCs), taken when the disease was refractory, from a patient treated with antithyroid drugs. This clonotype was sampled from a female donor with Graves disease.

In nucleotides, the CDR3 is TGTGCCAGCAGTTTTCGGACTTTCTCCTACGAGCAGTACTTC. Translation gives CASSFRTFSYEQYF. The chain carries TRBV6-2 or TRBV6-3 and TRBJ2-7; tentative D call: TRBD2 (5 bases). CDR1 is MNHEY and CDR2 is SVGEGT in the germline V gene. The V end was cut by 4 bases, the J end by 0 bases, with 10 bases between. This CDR3 comprises 14 residues.